The 17 T cell receptor beta chains presented below share a single source sample, sequenced in a study of shared clonotypes between healthy human individuals. Profiled with immunoSEQ multiplex PCR; TCRdb holds only in-frame clones, not every one. Of around 88,000 clones detected, around 67% appear once; the ten largest clones hold less than 50%. Sequencing was done on a sample of memory CD8+ T cells sorted from blood. Subset in this sample: CD45RO+ cells pooled with CCR7-negative TemRA cells. These receptors originate from a young man in good health.

The chain combines TRBV10-2 with TRBJ2-3, with 10 bases matching TRBD2. This CDR3 has 15 residues. Germline V gives CDR1 WSHSY, CDR2 SAAADI. J was trimmed by 2 bases and V by 6 bases; bases with no gene match: 5. The CDR3 sequence: CASSLGLALTDTQYF. The CDR3 DNA follows: TGCGCCAGCAGCCTGGGACTAGCGCTCACAGATACGCAGTATTTT.

J is TRBJ1-2 and V is TRBV7-9, with D possibly matching TRBD1 (5 bases). The ends were cut back, 2 bases at V and 0 bases at J, with 13 bases in the middle. This CDR3 is built from 16 residues. Per the germline V gene, CDR1 is SEHNR and CDR2 is FQNEAQ (reference sequence). This chain's CDR3 is CASSLSSGYSNYGYTF. The CDR3 coding sequence is TGTGCCAGCAGCTTATCTTCAGGGTACTCTAACTATGGCTACACCTTC.

The rearrangement uses TRBV7-9 and TRBJ2-7; TRBD1 might be the D (5 bases). Trimming left V 1 base short and J 6 bases short, with 16 bases between. The CDR3 covers 15 residues. The germline V gene has CDR1 SEHNR and CDR2 FQNEAQ (reference sequence). CDR3 sequence reads: CASSLVVWGSVEQYF. The CDR3 DNA reads as TGTGCCAGCAGCTTAGTGGTTTGGGGCTCTGTCGAGCAGTACTTC.

The CDR3 here is CSVYREANTEAFF. CDR3 DNA: TGCAGCGTTTACAGGGAGGCGAACACTGAAGCTTTCTTT. The chain links TRBV29-1 to TRBJ1-1; perhaps TRBD1 as D (6 bases). CDR3 size: 13 residues. V shed 5 bases and J shed 1 base, with 11 bases lying between them. CDR1 and CDR2 from the germline V gene are SQVTM and ANQGSEA.

The J gene is TRBJ2-7, the V gene TRBV27, with D possibly matching TRBD1 (7 bases). The ends were cut back, 5 bases at V and 4 bases at J, with 18 bases in the middle. The CDR3 spans 15 residues. Germline V lookup: CDR1 MNHEY, CDR2 SMNVEV (reference sequence). The CDR3 sequence is CASSPILRGTYEQYF. The DNA of the CDR3 is TGTGCCAGCAGTCCCATCCTCAGGGGGACTTACGAGCAGTACTTC.

CDR3 in amino acids: CASSEGSVWTSVYEQYF. The CDR3 DNA reads as TGTGCCAGTAGTGAGGGAAGTGTTTGGACCTCGGTCTACGAGCAGTACTTC. The chain is built from TRBV19 and TRBJ2-7; possible D gene TRBD2, 5 bases. Trimming pared 5 bases from V and 3 bases from J, leaving 23 bases between. Germline V gene data show CDR1 as LNHDA and CDR2 as SQIVND (reference sequence). The CDR3 runs to 17 residues. The full variable domain, in which reference TRBV19 and TRBJ2-7 provide the parts outside the CDR3, is DGGITQSPKYLFRKEGQNVTLSCEQNLNHDAMYWYRQDPGQGLRLIYYSQIVNDFQKGDIAEGYSVSREKKESFPLTVTSAQKNPTAFYLCASSEGSVWTSVYEQYFGPGTRLTVT.

The genes are TRBV19 and TRBJ1-2, with 10 bases fitting TRBD1. CDR1 and CDR2 from the germline V gene are LNHDA and SQIVND (reference sequence). V lost 4 bases to trimming and J lost 6 bases; unmatched junction nucleotides: 14. The CDR3 spans 17 residues. CDR3 in amino acids: CASSRLGTGVGLDGYTF. The DNA for the CDR3 is TGTGCCAGTAGTAGACTCGGGACAGGGGTCGGCCTTGATGGCTACACCTTC.

J is TRBJ2-7 and V is TRBV27; 7 bases align to TRBD2. Germline CDR1 is MNHEY and CDR2 is SMNVEV (reference sequence). The V gene end was trimmed by 3 bases and the J gene end by 3 bases; junction bases not matched to a gene: 8. CDR3 length: 15 residues. CDR3 in DNA: TGTGCCAGCAGTTTCGGGGGGACGGGCCGCTACGAGCAGTACTTC. Protein: CASSFGGTGRYEQYF.

V and J are TRBV28 and TRBJ2-7; TRBD1 matches 8 bases. Germline V gene data show CDR1 as MDHEN and CDR2 as SYDVKM. J lost 6 bases, V lost 5 bases, and 9 bases had no gene match. The CDR3 loop spans 14 amino acids. The DNA of the CDR3 is TGTGCCAGCAGTCCCGCGGACAGGGTAGGCGAGCAGTACTTC. This encodes CASSPADRVGEQYF.

V gene TRBV7-2 combines with J gene TRBJ2-4; possibly TRBD1 or TRBD2 for D (5 bases each). Deletions cut 4 bases from V and 6 bases from J, with 16 bases between. The CDR3 contains 15 residues. Germline-derived CDR1 and CDR2 are SGHTA and FQGNSA. The CDR3 nucleotides are TGTGCCAGCAGCTCCCCCAGCAGGGCGGGAAACATTCAGTACTTC. It specifies CASSSPSRAGNIQYF.

V and J are TRBV6-1 and TRBJ2-2, with 7 bases matching TRBD1. Trimming removed 5 bases from V and 8 bases from J; junction bases left unmatched: 11. This CDR3 spans 15 amino acids. Germline V gene data show CDR1 as MNHNS and CDR2 as SASEGT. The CDR3 sequence: CASSRTTGSSGELFF. The DNA for the CDR3 is TGTGCCAGCAGTCGAACGACAGGGTCCTCGGGGGAGCTGTTTTTT.

This clone was counted between two and nine times. J is TRBJ2-7 and V is TRBV28; possible D gene TRBD1, 5 bases. V lost 6 bases and J 3 bases, leaving 12 bases between the germline ends. The CDR3 has 13 amino acids. Germline CDR1 and CDR2: MDHEN and SYDVKM. Here the CDR3 reads CASRSGFGYEQYF. Here the CDR3 DNA reads TGTGCCAGCAGGTCAGGGTTTGGCTACGAGCAGTACTTC.

Here the CDR3 reads CASSLSKGADTQYF. The CDR3 coding sequence is TGCGCCAGCAGCTTGTCCAAGGGTGCAGATACGCAGTATTTT. The chain is built from TRBV5-1 and TRBJ2-3, with no clear D. Trimming pared 1 base from V and 4 bases from J, leaving 10 bases between. Germline-derived CDR1 and CDR2 are SGHRS and YFSETQ. CDR3 length: 14 amino acids.

With respect to this clone: Other DNA sequences of this sample code for an identical CDR3. The rearrangement links TRBV2 to TRBJ1-5; D uncertain. V lost 5 bases and J lost 0, with 5 bases in between. The CDR3 is 13 residues long. Germline values: CDR1 SNHLY, CDR2 FYNNEI. CDR3 protein: CASSSDSNQPQHF. The CDR3 nucleotides are TGTGCCAGCAGTTCAGATAGCAATCAGCCCCAGCATTTT.

The chain has TRBV5-4 and TRBJ2-7, with a tentative D call TRBD1 (5 bases). Between the trimmed V and J ends, which lost 3 bases and 3 bases, there was a span of 13 bases. Germline values: CDR1 SGHNT, CDR2 YYREEE (reference sequence). CDR3 size: 14 residues. The CDR3 DNA follows: TGTGCCAGCAGCTCGCCCCCCAGGGACTACGAGCAGTACTTC. Its translation is CASSSPPRDYEQYF.

The V gene is TRBV6-5, the J gene TRBJ2-7; possibly TRBD1 for D (5 bases). This CDR3 region has 14 residues. Looked up from germline, CDR1 is MNHEY and CDR2 is SVGAGI. The V and J ends lost 6 bases and 5 bases respectively, with 17 bases between them. The CDR3 loop reads CASRLRPGYHEQYF. The CDR3 region has the DNA TGTGCCAGCAGATTACGGCCAGGGTACCACGAGCAGTACTTC.

The chain is built from TRBV18 and TRBJ2-1; TRBD1 agrees at 10 bases. Germline V gene lookup returns CDR1 KGHSH and CDR2 LQKENI. This CDR3 region has 15 residues. With V trimmed by 5 bases and J by 5 bases, 6 bases remained unmatched. The CDR3 sequence: CASSVGQGPNNEQFF. CDR3 DNA sequence: TGTGCCAGCTCAGTGGGACAGGGGCCTAACAATGAGCAGTTCTTC.